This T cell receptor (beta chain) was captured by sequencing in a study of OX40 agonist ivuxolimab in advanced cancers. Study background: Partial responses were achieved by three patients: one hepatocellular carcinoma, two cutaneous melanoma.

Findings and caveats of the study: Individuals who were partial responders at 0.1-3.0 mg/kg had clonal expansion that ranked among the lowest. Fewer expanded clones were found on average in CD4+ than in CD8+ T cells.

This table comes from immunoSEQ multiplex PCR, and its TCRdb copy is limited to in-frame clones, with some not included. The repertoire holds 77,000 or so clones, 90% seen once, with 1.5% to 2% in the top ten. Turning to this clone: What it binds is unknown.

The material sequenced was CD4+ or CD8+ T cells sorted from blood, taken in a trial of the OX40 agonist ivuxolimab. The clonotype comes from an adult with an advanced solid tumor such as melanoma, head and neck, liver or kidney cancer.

Written as DNA, the CDR3 is TGTGCCAGCAGTTATGAGGGGGAAGCTTTCTTT. Its translation is CASSYEGEAFF. V is TRBV6-5 and J is TRBJ1-1, with D possibly TRBD1 on 5 matching bases. Deletions cut 3 bases from V and 8 bases from J, with 7 bases between. The germline CDR1 and CDR2 sequences are MNHEY and SVGAGI. This CDR3 comprises 11 residues.